Presented here are 26 T cell receptor beta chains from one specimen sequenced in a study of control samples from healthy donors and cancer patients. The protocol was immunoSEQ multiplex PCR, while the TCRdb copy is restricted to in-frame clones and leaves out a portion. The sample shows under 200,000 clones, approximately 94% of them seen only once. The sequenced material came from blood. These receptors were collected from a woman aged 35 to 49 in good health.

The J gene is TRBJ2-3, the V gene TRBV7-9, with 8 bases identical to TRBD2. The CDR3 sequence is 15 residues long. J gave up 3 bases and V 3 bases, and 5 bases lay outside the gene matches. CDR1 is SEHNR and CDR2 is FQNEAQ in the germline V gene (reference sequence). CDR3 residues: CASSFAGGGTDTQYF. CDR3 in DNA: TGTGCCAGCAGCTTCGCGGGAGGAGGAACAGATACGCAGTATTTT.

This sequence joins TRBV6-5 and TRBJ2-3, with D unclear. This CDR3 region has 15 residues. CDR1 MNHEY and CDR2 SVGAGI come from the germline V gene. The V end lost 3 bases, the J end lost 5 bases, and 15 bases lay between the germline ends. The CDR3 DNA follows: TGTGCCAGCAGTTATCGGTCAGCCGGTGGAGATACGCAGTATTTT. Protein product: CASSYRSAGGDTQYF.

The chain carries TRBV18 and TRBJ1-1, with D perhaps matching TRBD1 (5 bases). CDR1 is KGHSH and CDR2 is LQKENI in the germline V gene. The CDR3 totals 15 residues. V lost 0 bases, J lost 5 bases, and 13 bases lay in between. In DNA form, the CDR3 reads TGTGCCAGCTCACCACCAGGGGACCGACGTACTGAAGCTTTCTTT. It codes for CASSPPGDRRTEAFF.

The rearrangement uses TRBV7-3 and TRBJ1-1, with D uncertain. The CDR3 is 15 amino acids. The V gene's germline CDR1 is SGHTA and CDR2 FQGTGA. The V end was cut by 2 bases, the J end by 4 bases, with 14 bases between. The CDR3 nucleotides are TGTGCCAGCAGCTTAGGGTTCGGAGGTGTCACTGAAGCTTTCTTT. Its translation: CASSLGFGGVTEAFF.

In DNA, the CDR3 is TGTGCCTGGAGCGCCCTCCCCGGGGGCTCCAGGGATAGCGAAAAACTGTTTTTT. Translation gives CAWSALPGGSRDSEKLFF. V and J are TRBV30 and TRBJ1-4; perhaps TRBD1 as D (6 bases). In germline, CDR1 is GTSNPN, CDR2 SVGIG (reference sequence). The CDR3 has 18 residues. V lost 3 bases and J 8 bases, leaving 28 bases between the germline ends.

The V call is TRBV7-9, the J call TRBJ1-5; D is undetermined. Between the trimmed V and J ends, which lost 1 base and 9 bases, there was a span of 7 bases. The CDR3 spans 12 residues. Germline V gene data show CDR1 as SEHNR and CDR2 as FQNEAQ (reference sequence). CDR3 sequence reads: CASSLDPGPQHF. DNA for the CDR3: TGTGCCAGCAGCTTAGATCCAGGGCCCCAGCATTTT. The entire variable domain, with the rest obtained from reference TRBV7-9 and TRBJ1-5, is as follows: DTGVSQNPRHKITKRGQNVTFRCDPISEHNRLYWYRQTLGQGPEFLTYFQNEAQLEKSRLLSDRFSAERPKGSFSTLEIQRTEQGDSAMYLCASSLDPGPQHFGDGTRLSIL.

The chain is built from TRBV19 and TRBJ1-2, with 8 bases matching TRBD1. Per germline, CDR1 LNHDA and CDR2 SQIVND (reference sequence). V was clipped by 7 bases and J by 4 bases; unmatched bases: 8. The CDR3 extends over 14 amino acids. CDR3 in amino acids: CASTAGGAAYGYTF. The CDR3 nucleotides read TGTGCCAGTACCGCAGGGGGCGCGGCCTATGGCTACACCTTC. Full variable domain (rest looked up from reference TRBV19 and TRBJ1-2): DGGITQSPKYLFRKEGQNVTLSCEQNLNHDAMYWYRQDPGQGLRLIYYSQIVNDFQKGDIAEGYSVSREKKESFPLTVTSAQKNPTAFYLCASTAGGAAYGYTFGSGTRLTVV.

The V and J genes are TRBV10-3 and TRBJ1-5, with D possibly TRBD1 on 5 matching bases. The V end lost 2 bases, the J end lost 7 bases, and 12 bases lay between the germline ends. Germline loops: CDR1 ENHRY, CDR2 SYGVKD. The CDR3 has 14 amino acids. The CDR3 DNA is TGTGCCATCAGTGAGACAGGCTTTCAGCAGCCCCAGCATTTT. Amino acid sequence: CAISETGFQQPQHF.

V gene TRBV29-1 combines with J gene TRBJ2-1; D assignment may be TRBD1 or TRBD2 (6 bases each). Deletions cut 4 bases from V and 4 bases from J, with 11 bases between. In germline, CDR1 is SQVTM, CDR2 ANQGSEA. The CDR3 is 13 residues long. This chain's CDR3 is CSVGRRGYNEQFF. The CDR3 nucleotides are TGCAGCGTTGGGAGGAGGGGGTACAATGAGCAGTTCTTC.

V is TRBV19 and J is TRBJ2-6; D not certain. Trimming left V 3 bases short and J 4 bases short, with 16 bases between. Per germline, CDR1 LNHDA and CDR2 SQIVND (reference sequence). CDR3 size: 17 residues. The CDR3 loop reads CASSIGYGWAGANVLTF. The CDR3 nucleotides read TGTGCCAGTAGTATCGGGTATGGCTGGGCCGGGGCCAACGTCCTGACTTTC.

The chain joins TRBV5-5 to TRBJ2-2; 7 bases map to TRBD1. The germline V gene encodes CDR1 SGHKS and CDR2 YYEKEE (reference sequence). There are 16 residues in the CDR3. Unmatched junction bases numbered 5, after V lost 0 bases and J lost 3 bases. The DNA of the CDR3 is TGTGCCAGCAGCTTGGCACACAGGGGTTACACCGGGGAGCTGTTTTTT. This codes for CASSLAHRGYTGELFF. The variable domain in full, completed from reference TRBV5-5 and TRBJ2-2, reads DAGVTQSPTHLIKTRGQQVTLRCSPISGHKSVSWYQQVLGQGPQFIFQYYEKEERGRGNFPDRFSARQFPNYSSELNVNALLLGDSALYLCASSLAHRGYTGELFFGEGSRLTVL.

The chain combines TRBV6-6 with TRBJ2-7, with 10 bases matching TRBD1. CDR3 length: 13 residues. Unmatched junction bases numbered 1, after V lost 5 bases and J lost 3 bases. Germline V gives CDR1 MNHNY, CDR2 SVGAGI (reference sequence). CDR3 nucleotides: TGTGCCAGCAGTCGGGACAGGGGCTACGAGCAGTACTTC. It specifies CASSRDRGYEQYF.

This clone was picked up one time. The chain is built from TRBV9 and TRBJ1-1; 7 nucleotides align to TRBD1. The CDR3 length is 15 residues. Losses at the gene ends were 3 bases for V and 1 base for J; bases not matched to a gene: 6. Germline CDR1 SGDLS, CDR2 YYNGEE. The DNA of the CDR3 is TGTGCCAGCAGCGGAGCCGGGACAGCGAACACTGAAGCTTTCTTT. This translates into CASSGAGTANTEAFF.

Only a few counts were recorded for this clone. The chain has TRBV4-1 and TRBJ2-2; TRBD2 aligns across 10 bases. The CDR3 loop spans 15 amino acids. V lost 5 bases to trimming and J lost 5 bases; unmatched junction nucleotides: 5. Germline values: CDR1 MGHRA, CDR2 YSYEKL. The CDR3 DNA follows: TGCGCCAGCAGCTCTAGCGGGAGTTGGACCGGGGAGCTGTTTTTT. Translated: CASSSSGSWTGELFF.

This clone was seen a single time. One end of the junction does not line up with germline, which may come from a read error. The rearrangement links TRBV3-1 (or the pseudogene TRBV3-2) to TRBJ2-5, with 10 positions matching TRBD1. Germline CDR1 and CDR2: LGHDT and YNNKEL (reference sequence). The CDR3 contains 11 residues. The CDR3 sequence: CASSLGTGANF. The CDR3, as DNA: TGTGCCAGCAGCCTCGGGACAGGGGCGAACTTC.

The CDR3 region has the DNA TGTGCCAGCAGCTTAGTGGGACAGAGTAACTATGGCTACACCTTC. Its translation is CASSLVGQSNYGYTF. The V and J genes are TRBV7-2 and TRBJ1-2; 7 nucleotides match TRBD1. CDR1 is SGHTA, CDR2 FQGNSA, per germline. The CDR3 has 15 amino acids. J gave up 1 base and V 1 base, and 3 bases lay outside the gene matches.

The chain is built from TRBV29-1 and TRBJ2-5; 9 nucleotides line up with TRBD1. J was trimmed by 5 bases and V by 6 bases; bases with no gene match: 7. CDR1 is SQVTM, CDR2 ANQGSEA, per germline. The CDR3 contains 13 residues. CDR3 amino acids: CSVPTGGWETQYF. The CDR3 region has the DNA TGCAGCGTCCCCACAGGGGGCTGGGAGACCCAGTACTTC.

The rearrangement links TRBV10-3 to TRBJ1-6; TRBD1 agrees at 7 bases. CDR1 is ENHRY and CDR2 is SYGVKD in the germline V gene. The length of the CDR3 is 14 residues. With V trimmed by 6 bases and J by 5 bases, 4 bases remained unmatched. The CDR3 sequence is CAISPGTDNSPLHF. In nucleotides, the CDR3 is TGTGCCATCAGCCCCGGGACAGATAATTCACCCCTCCACTTT.

Details on this clone: This may arise from a read error, as a much more abundant clone is one base away. The chain recombines TRBV7-2 with TRBJ2-5, with no clear D. Trimming took 2 bases from V and 4 from J, leaving 8 bases between them. The length of the CDR3 is 13 residues. The germline V gene has CDR1 SGHTA and CDR2 FQGNSA. The chain's CDR3 is CASSLTVGETQYF. As DNA, the CDR3 is TGTGCCAGCAGCTTAACGGTGGGAGAGACCCAGTACTTC.

In its sample, this clone was seen once. CDR3 protein: CASGLLQGGTDTQYF. In DNA form, the CDR3 reads TGTGCTAGTGGTTTGCTACAGGGTGGCACAGATACGCAGTATTTT. The rearrangement uses TRBV12-5 and TRBJ2-3, with D perhaps TRBD1 (6 bases). This CDR3 region has 15 residues. V lost 2 bases to trimming and J lost 1 base, with 10 bases between them. Germline loops: CDR1 LGHNT, CDR2 FRNRAP.

The V call is TRBV7-3, the J call TRBJ1-1; 8 positions match TRBD1. The ends lost 5 bases at V and 2 bases at J; junction bases unmatched: 7. CDR1 SGHTA and CDR2 FQGTGA come from the germline V gene. The CDR3 spans 15 residues. The CDR3: CASSPGQGINTEAFF. The CDR3 DNA reads TGTGCCAGCAGCCCAGGACAGGGTATAAACACTGAAGCTTTCTTT.

The chain carries TRBV4-3 and TRBJ1-2, with a tentative D call TRBD1 (6 bases). Per the germline V gene, CDR1 is LGHNA and CDR2 is YSLEER. V was shortened by 3 bases and J by 4 bases, with 18 bases between the two germline ends. The CDR3 spans 16 residues. The CDR3 DNA reads as TGCGCCAGCAGCCAGGAGATACAGGGTTACGGCTATGGCTACACCTTC. It codes for CASSQEIQGYGYGYTF.

In nucleotides, the CDR3 is TGTGCCTGGAGGAGGGGTGGCACAGATACGCAGTATTTT. It specifies CAWRRGGTDTQYF. This chain uses TRBV30 with TRBJ2-3, with D perhaps matching TRBD1 or TRBD2 (5 bases each). The V end lost 3 bases, the J end lost 1 base, and 8 bases lay between the germline ends. Germline lookup yields CDR1 GTSNPN and CDR2 SVGIG (reference sequence). CDR3 length: 13 residues.

A few counts support this clone. CDR3 protein: CASSYPTVNQPQHF. The CDR3 DNA follows: TGTGCCAGCAGTTACCCGACAGTTAATCAGCCCCAGCATTTT. The V gene is TRBV6-2 or TRBV6-3, the J gene TRBJ1-5, with D tentatively TRBD1 (5 bases). The germline V gene has CDR1 MNHEY and CDR2 SVGEGT. The ends were cut back, 2 bases at V and 4 bases at J, with 9 bases in the middle. The CDR3 loop spans 14 amino acids.

This chain joins TRBV10-3 and TRBJ2-5; the D is unclear. The CDR3 runs to 13 residues. Germline V CDR1 and CDR2: ENHRY, SYGVKD. Trimming removed 3 bases at V and 1 base at J, with 6 bases between. The CDR3 here is CAISDGVQETQYF. As DNA, the CDR3 is TGTGCCATCAGTGATGGGGTCCAAGAGACCCAGTACTTC.

J is TRBJ1-6 and V is TRBV4-1, with 7 positions matching TRBD1. The trim removed 1 base at V and 6 bases at J, leaving 3 bases unmatched. Per germline, CDR1 MGHRA and CDR2 YSYEKL. The CDR3 loop spans 15 amino acids. CDR3 sequence reads: CASSQGQGGNSPLHF. The CDR3 nucleotides read TGCGCCAGCAGCCAAGGACAGGGAGGTAATTCACCCCTCCACTTT.